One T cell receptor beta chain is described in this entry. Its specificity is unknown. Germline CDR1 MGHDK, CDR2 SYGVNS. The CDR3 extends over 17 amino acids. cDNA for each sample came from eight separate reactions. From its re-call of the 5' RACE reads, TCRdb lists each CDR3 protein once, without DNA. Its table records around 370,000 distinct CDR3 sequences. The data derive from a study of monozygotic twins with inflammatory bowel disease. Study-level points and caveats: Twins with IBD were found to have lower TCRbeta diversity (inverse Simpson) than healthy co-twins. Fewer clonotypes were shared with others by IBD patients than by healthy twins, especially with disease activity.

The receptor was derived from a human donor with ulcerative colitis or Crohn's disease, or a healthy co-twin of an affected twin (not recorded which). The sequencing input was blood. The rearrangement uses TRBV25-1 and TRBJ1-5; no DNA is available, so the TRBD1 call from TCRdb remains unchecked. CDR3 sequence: CASGDRGGVYSNQPQHF.